This TCR beta chain derives from a study of T cells in Graves' hyperthyroidism and ophthalmopathy (dated by TCRdb to the late 2010s). About the full investigation: Peripheral blood was sampled at the time of initial diagnosis, prior to any treatment. In addition, the study compared T-cell repertoires in thyroid tissue and in blood from about 6 Graves' hyperthyroidism patients. The 100 discovery patients were divided at random into training and test sets in a 7:3 ratio. Prospective prediction of ophthalmopathy was tested in an independent validation cohort consisting of some 18 hyperthyroidism patients and more than 15 patients who later progressed to ophthalmopathy. According to the paper, TCR Vbeta CDR3 sequencing was carried out on some 130 peripheral blood samples, which came from around 43 ophthalmopathy, under 80 hyperthyroidism and roughly 17 progressor patients. After blood sampling, hyperthyroidism patients were treated with methimazole at a starting dose of 30 mg daily, and ophthalmopathy patients were treated with high-dose intravenous methylprednisolone. A discovery cohort of approximately 97 patients, roughly 40 with Graves' ophthalmopathy and roughly 59 with stable Graves' hyperthyroidism, was used to find distinguishing TCR V-J signatures. Summary of the overall study and its limitations: Sample size was not statistically predetermined, and blinding of investigators to group allocation was not performed. A 13 V-J signature model separated ophthalmopathy from stable hyperthyroidism, with about 90% sensitivity and roughly 81% specificity in cross-validation and 80%/75% in testing. In validation, the model predicted progression to ophthalmopathy with approximately 71% sensitivity and about 72% specificity, a median of about 6 months before onset. Blood samples also contained most of the expanded thyroid clonotypes (frequency above 0.001), which suggests that blood repertoires may reflect thyroid immune responses.

Graves' hyperthyroidism was defined as stable when no progression to ophthalmopathy occurred over 18 months of follow-up. Hyperthyroidism patients were newly diagnosed, had a disease duration of under 2 months, and were aged 18 to 65 years. Patients with uncontrolled infections, other autoimmune diseases, pregnancy or lactation were excluded. Diagnoses were established on the basis of clinical symptoms, serum thyroxine and TRAb, thyroid ultrasound, and orbital computed tomography. PBMCs were separated from 7.5 to 10 ml of fresh peripheral blood using Ficoll-Paque density gradient centrifugation. Total RNA was extracted with Trizol reagent, and quality was checked on an Agilent 2100 Bioanalyzer. This clonotype was counted ten times or more. Its antigen is currently not known. Base qualities are missing; no much larger clone stands one base away. Amplification of TCR beta CDR3 regions was carried out from RNA transcripts. The first round of RT-PCR for the TCR CDR3 was performed with the HTBI primer set and the Qiagen OneStep RT-PCR kit. Libraries were constructed in a second round of multiplex PCR, after which size selection and purification were performed. Paired-end sequencing of the libraries was performed with 100 bp reads on an Illumina HiSeq2000. The published analysis was carried out like this. SOAPnuke was used to process the raw data, throwing out any read that contained adapters or uncalled bases, had a mean Phred below 15, or lacked an exact constant-primer or identifier match. High-quality paired reads were merged using COPE v1.2.5, and each unique nucleotide sequence was defined as a clonotype. MiTCR v1.1 was used to align the clonotypes against IMGT TRBV, TRBD and TRBJ reference segments. Analysis was restricted to V-J combinations with a frequency above 0.0001, which covered 98% to 99.2% of repertoires. The TCS score was defined as F50 (clonal expansion) divided by E x V (chaos), with BLOSUM62-based TCRdist calculated between CDR3 peptides within each V-J. Welch's t-statistics and random forest reduced around 550 V-J features to under 15, which were used in a naive Bayes classifier (R e1071). TCRdb handled the public reads itself, with Q25 trimming in fastp and clone calling in MiXCR, and kept productive beta chains. Rows are unified per CDR3 protein, each entry keeping the most common DNA and genes. In this record, the V and J calls reflect TCRdb's handling and not the investigators' own analysis. The sample contains hundreds of thousands of distinct CDR3 sequences, around 16% of them found a single time. Together, the top ten hold approximately 3.9% of the sample.

Sequenced: blood. The sequence derives from a woman aged 30 to 39 with Graves' hyperthyroidism.

The CDR3 region has the sequence CASTLQATGTYGFLEAFF. The DNA sequence is given as TGTGCCAGTACCCTCCAAGCCACAGGGACCTACGGGTTTCTTGAAGCTTTCTTT. Recombination connected TRBV19 to TRBJ1-1; TRBD1 is possibly the D segment (6 matching bases). Spanning cysteine to phenylalanine, the CDR3 consists of 18 amino acids. Here the CDR3 DNA is all that survives: 54 bases in frame from base 1. The germline V gene encodes CDR1 LNHDA and CDR2 SQIVND (reference sequence). V and J are truncated by 7 bases and 7 bases respectively, leaving an intervening sequence of 31 bases.